Listed below are T cell receptor beta chains from one sample, sequenced in a study of CD8+ T cells in alopecia areata. Generated by immunoSEQ multiplex PCR, the TCRdb table keeps only in-frame clones and is missing some. The sample lists about 190,000 clones, more than 50% occurring once. Specimen: CD4+ T cells sorted from blood, collected at week 24, from a patient treated with tofacitinib. The origin of the receptors is a human donor with alopecia areata. Both conserved end residues are part of each CDR3. Each record gives: V gene, D gene, clone size, J gene, CDR3 DNA, CDR3 protein. A D gene is named only where the DNA matches it firmly. Part of the rows lack a size; the others show once, few, many or a class for expanded clones.

>TRBV7-9|-|few|TRBJ1-6
TGTGCCAGCAGCTCCCTGTCGGAGTCACCCCTCCACTTT
CASSSLSESPLHF
>TRBV30|-|-|TRBJ1-1
TGTGCCTGGAGTGTATCGGGGTTTGAAGCTTTCTTT
CAWSVSGFEAFF
>TRBV2|-|-|TRBJ2-7
TGTGCCAGCAGTGATGACCGACTAGTTGGTGAGCAGTACTTC
CASSDDRLVGEQYF
>TRBV19|-|-|TRBJ2-5
TGTGCCAGTAGTATCAACAAAGAGACCCAGTACTTC
CASSINKETQYF
>TRBV30|-|-|TRBJ2-2
TGTGCCTGGAGTGGTAACAGGAACTGGGGGGAGCTGTTTTTT
CAWSGNRNWGELFF
>TRBV9|-|many|TRBJ2-3
TGTGCCAGCAGCGTAGAAGGGGATACGCAGTATTTT
CASSVEGDTQYF
>TRBV29-1|TRBD2|-|TRBJ2-1
TGCAGCGCCGGACTAGCGGGGCTCAATGAGCAGTTCTTC
CSAGLAGLNEQFF
>TRBV18|-|-|TRBJ2-3
TGTGCCAGCTCACCGAGCAGGGACGCAGATACGCAGTATTTT
CASSPSRDADTQYF
>TRBV29-1|-|-|TRBJ2-7
TGCAGCGTTGGTGCGGGTTCGGACTCCGAGCAGTACTTC
CSVGAGSDSEQYF
>TRBV9|-|-|TRBJ1-1
TGTGCCAGCAGCGCCGATAGGACATCTAAGCCAAGCACTGAAGCTTTCTTT
CASSADRTSKPSTEAFF
>TRBV6-1|TRBD2|-|TRBJ2-5
TGTGCCAGCAGTGGCCTACTAGCGGGGGGTAGAGAGACCCAGTACTTC
CASSGLLAGGRETQYF
>TRBV5-1|-|-|TRBJ1-6
TGCGCCAGCAGCCTGTCCGGGGACATCTCTAATTCACCCCTCCACTTT
CASSLSGDISNSPLHF
>TRBV30|TRBD2|-|TRBJ2-5
TGTGCCTGGGACCGGGGGGGAAAGACCCAGTACTTC
CAWDRGGKTQYF
>TRBV6-6|TRBD2|few|TRBJ2-5
TGTGCCAGCAGCCACGGGTCCGAGCGGGGGTCGACCCAGTACTTC
CASSHGSERGSTQYF
>TRBV30|-|-|TRBJ1-5
TGTGCCTGGGGCCCGAAGGGCAATCAGCCCCAGCATTTT
CAWGPKGNQPQHF
>TRBV7-9|-|-|TRBJ1-5
TGTGCCAGCAGCCTTTCGACGGGTTTTCATCAGCCCCAGCATTTT
CASSLSTGFHQPQHF
>TRBV4-3|-|few|TRBJ1-1
TGCGCCAGCAGCCAAGGGACAGCTGAAGCTTTCTTT
CASSQGTAEAFF
>TRBV5-4|-|few|TRBJ1-1
TGTGCCAGCAGCTTAGAAGGACAGATGAACACTGAAGCTTTCTTT
CASSLEGQMNTEAFF
>TRBV30|-|-|TRBJ2-2
TGTGCCGGGATCTCGGGCACCGGGGAGCTGTTTTTT
CAGISGTGELFF
>TRBV4-3|-|-|TRBJ2-7
TGCGCCAGCAGCCAAGCCGCTGCCCGAACAGGGTCTGGGCAGTACTTC
CASSQAAARTGSGQYF
>TRBV2|-|-|TRBJ2-3
TGTGCCAGCAGGCCCATGGGGGATACGCAGTATTTT
CASRPMGDTQYF
>TRBV19|TRBD1|-|TRBJ1-1
TGTGCCAGTAGTGACAGGGGGAGAATGAACACTGAAGCTTTCTTT
CASSDRGRMNTEAFF
>TRBV7-2|-|-|TRBJ1-5
TGTGCCAGCAGCTTTGGACGGATTAATCAGCCCCAGCATTTT
CASSFGRINQPQHF
>TRBV30|-|-|TRBJ2-1
TGTGCCTGGAGTGTGTCCAACCGGGGGAACAATGAGCAGTTCTTC
CAWSVSNRGNNEQFF
>TRBV2|TRBD2|-|TRBJ2-5
TGTGCCAGCAGTGAAGTCGGCGGGAGGGAGACCCAGTACTTC
CASSEVGGRETQYF
>TRBV30|-|-|TRBJ1-1
TGTGCCTGGACAACCATGGGGGGCTGGGCTTTCTTT
CAWTTMGGWAFF
>TRBV30|TRBD1|few|TRBJ2-7
TGTGCCTGGAGTGTCGGAATTCCGGGACAGATTTACGAGCAGTACTTC
CAWSVGIPGQIYEQYF
>TRBV29-1|-|-|TRBJ1-2
TGCAGCGTTGAAGAGGCCCAGAATGGCTACACCTTC
CSVEEAQNGYTF
>TRBV4-3|TRBD1|-|TRBJ2-5
TGCGCCAGCAGCCACGGACAGGGGATTTTGGAGACCCAGTACTTC
CASSHGQGILETQYF
>TRBV25-1|-|-|TRBJ1-6
TGTGCCAGCAGTGAATATGAGGGGCTTGGTGATTCACCCCTCCACTTT
CASSEYEGLGDSPLHF
>TRBV14|TRBD2|few|TRBJ2-5
TGTGCCAGCAGCCAAGATGGGGCGGGGGAAGAGACCCAGTACTTC
CASSQDGAGEETQYF
>TRBV15|-|-|TRBJ2-5
TGTGCCACCAGCAGTATTTCGGGACGGCAAGAGACCCAGTACTTC
CATSSISGRQETQYF
>TRBV9|TRBD2|-|TRBJ2-5
TGTGCCAGCAGCACCAAAAGCGGGGGGCGGAGGGAGACCCAGTACTTC
CASSTKSGGRRETQYF
>TRBV29-1|TRBD2|-|TRBJ2-1
TGCAGCGCAGTCGGGGGGGTGCACAATGAGCAGTTCTTC
CSAVGGVHNEQFF
>TRBV29-1|TRBD1|few|TRBJ1-4
TGCAGCGTTGCGGGAACAGGGGGCGGGGATGAAAAACTGTTTTTT
CSVAGTGGGDEKLFF
>TRBV9|-|once|TRBJ2-1
TGTGCCAGCAGCGTTAGTGGTTGGGGCAATGAGCAGTTCTTC
CASSVSGWGNEQFF
>TRBV30|TRBD1|-|TRBJ1-4
TGTGCCTGGAGCAGACAGGGGAAGAGACTGTTTTTT
CAWSRQGKRLFF
>TRBV15|-|few|TRBJ2-5
TGTGCCACCAGCAGACCCCGGGGCCCCCAAGAGACCCAGTACTTC
CATSRPRGPQETQYF
>TRBV5-1|-|-|TRBJ2-2
TGCGCCAGCAGCTTGGACGAGCCGGGCACCGGGGAGCTGTTTTTT
CASSLDEPGTGELFF
>TRBV14|-|few|TRBJ1-2
TGTGCCAGCAGCCAGCTGGGGAGGGGAGGTTATGGCTACACCTTC
CASSQLGRGGYGYTF
>TRBV29-1|-|once|TRBJ2-3
TGCAGCGTTTTTTGGAGCACAGATACGCAGTATTTT
CSVFWSTDTQYF
>TRBV4-1|TRBD2|few|TRBJ2-7
TGCGCCAGCAGCCAAGTACGACTAGCGGTTTCCTACGAGCAGTACTTC
CASSQVRLAVSYEQYF
>TRBV9|-|-|TRBJ2-3
TGTGCCAGCAGCGGACGGACAGGCGGGGGAGATACGCAGTATTTT
CASSGRTGGGDTQYF
>TRBV29-1|-|-|TRBJ2-5
TGCAGCGTTGAAGGAGGGGATGCCCAGTACTTC
CSVEGGDAQYF
>TRBV2|-|-|TRBJ1-1
TGTGCCAGCATCCACAGACCGAACACTGAAGCTTTCTTT
CASIHRPNTEAFF
>TRBV5-1|-|-|TRBJ1-5
TGCGCCAGCAGCTTGGAGGGTCAGGGGCAGGGTCAGCCCCAGCATTTT
CASSLEGQGQGQPQHF
>TRBV4-2|-|-|TRBJ1-4
TGTGCCAGCAGCCTCATGGCCACAACTAATGAAAAACTGTTTTTT
CASSLMATTNEKLFF
>TRBV19|TRBD1|-|TRBJ2-6
TGTGCCAGTAGTATTTTTGGCAGGGGGACCTCTGGGGCCAACGTCCTGACTTTC
CASSIFGRGTSGANVLTF
>TRBV2|-|-|TRBJ2-2
TGTGCCAGCAGTGTATCCACGCAGAGTATCACCGGGGAGCTGTTTTTT
CASSVSTQSITGELFF
>TRBV14|-|-|TRBJ2-3
TGTGCCAGCAGCCTCCCGAGCACAGATACGCAGTATTTT
CASSLPSTDTQYF
>TRBV14|-|many|TRBJ2-1
TGTGCCAGCAGCCAAAGTAAACAGGGCGGGGTTCCTCTCGATGAGCAGTTCTTC
CASSQSKQGGVPLDEQFF
>TRBV29-1|-|-|TRBJ1-1
TGCAGCGTTCGATTCCAATTGAACACTGAAGCTTTCTTT
CSVRFQLNTEAFF
>TRBV30|TRBD1|-|TRBJ1-5
TGTGCCTGGAACCCACAGGGGGGGAACCAGCCCCAGCATTTT
CAWNPQGGNQPQHF
>TRBV29-1|-|-|TRBJ2-7
TGCAGCGGGTCCCAGGGTGCCCCATACGAGCAGTACTTC
CSGSQGAPYEQYF
>TRBV9|TRBD2|-|TRBJ2-1
TGTGCCAGCAGCGTAGTAGCGGGGGACGATGAGCAGTTCTTC
CASSVVAGDDEQFF
>TRBV4-1|-|few|TRBJ1-2
TGCGCCAGCAGCCAAGGGCCTTATGGCTACACCTTC
CASSQGPYGYTF
>TRBV30|-|-|TRBJ2-2
TGTGCCTGGAATGGGTTAGGCACCGGGGAGCTGTTTTTT
CAWNGLGTGELFF
>TRBV25-1|-|-|TRBJ2-3
TGTGCCAGCAGTGAATATGAATTAACTAGCACAGATACGCAGTATTTT
CASSEYELTSTDTQYF
>TRBV4-3|-|-|TRBJ1-5
TGCGCCAGCAGCCAAGATCGGCGCGATCAGCCCCAGCATTTT
CASSQDRRDQPQHF